The clone carrying this TCR beta chain was observed a handful of times. Its antigen remains unidentified. This entry is derived from a study of CD8 T cells in ankylosing spondylitis. Study results and caveats: Blood of patients with ankylosing spondylitis appeared to be characterized by a TCR beta motif of eight highly homologous variants.

TCRdb re-analysed the 5' RACE reads in MiXCR, keeping a single row per CDR3 protein. The sample holds hundreds of thousands of distinct CDR3 sequences, around 11% seen once. V lost 7 bases, J lost 2 bases, and 15 bases lay in between. Germline V gives CDR1 SEHNR, CDR2 FQNEAQ (reference sequence). This CDR3 region has 14 residues. This TCR came from a male donor with ankylosing spondylitis. Sequenced sample: blood, either unsorted or a sorted T cell fraction (not recorded which). The chain carries TRBV7-9 and TRBJ2-7; possibly TRBD1 or TRBD2 for D (6 bases each). This CDR3 reads CASTVVGGTYEQYF. In DNA form, the CDR3 reads TGTGCCAGCACCGTAGTGGGGGGCACCTACGAGCAGTACTTC.